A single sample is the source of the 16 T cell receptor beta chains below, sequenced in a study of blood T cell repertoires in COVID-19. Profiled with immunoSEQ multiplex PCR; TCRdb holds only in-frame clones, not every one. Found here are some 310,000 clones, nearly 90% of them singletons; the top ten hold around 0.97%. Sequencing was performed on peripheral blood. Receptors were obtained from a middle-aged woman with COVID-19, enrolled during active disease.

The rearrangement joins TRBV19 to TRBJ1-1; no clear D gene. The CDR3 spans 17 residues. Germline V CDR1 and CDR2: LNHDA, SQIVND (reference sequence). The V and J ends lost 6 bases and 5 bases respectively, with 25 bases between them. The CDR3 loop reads CASSRTDQNLRRTEAFF. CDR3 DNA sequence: TGTGCCAGTAGCCGCACAGACCAGAACCTCAGAAGGACTGAAGCTTTCTTT.

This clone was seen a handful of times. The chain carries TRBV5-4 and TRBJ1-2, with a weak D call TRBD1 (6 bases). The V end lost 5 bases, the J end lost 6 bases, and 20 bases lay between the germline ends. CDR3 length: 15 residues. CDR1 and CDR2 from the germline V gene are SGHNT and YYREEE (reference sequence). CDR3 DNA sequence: TGTGCCAGCAGTTTTCTCGACAGGCCCAGGAATGGCTACACCTTC. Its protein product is CASSFLDRPRNGYTF.

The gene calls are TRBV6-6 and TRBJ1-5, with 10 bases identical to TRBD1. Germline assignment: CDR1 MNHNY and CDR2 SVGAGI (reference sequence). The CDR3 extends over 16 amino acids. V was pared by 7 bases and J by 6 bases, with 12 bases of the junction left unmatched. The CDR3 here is CASIKTGQGGTQPQHF. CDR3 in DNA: TGTGCCAGCATCAAAACAGGACAGGGGGGGACTCAGCCCCAGCATTTT.

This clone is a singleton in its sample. In DNA, the CDR3 is TGTGCCAGCAGTCGGACGCGGGGCACCGGGGAGCTGTTTTTT. Amino acids: CASSRTRGTGELFF. The V and J genes are TRBV2 and TRBJ2-2; tentative D call: TRBD2 (6 bases). Germline V gene data show CDR1 as SNHLY and CDR2 as FYNNEI. The CDR3 sequence is 14 residues long. Trimming cost V 5 bases and J 4 bases, with 11 bases left between them.

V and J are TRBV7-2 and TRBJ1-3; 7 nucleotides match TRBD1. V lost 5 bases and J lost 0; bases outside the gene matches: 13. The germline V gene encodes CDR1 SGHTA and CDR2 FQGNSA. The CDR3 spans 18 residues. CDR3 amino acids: CASSANPADRRSGNTIYF. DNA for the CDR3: TGTGCCAGCAGCGCTAACCCCGCGGACAGGCGCTCTGGAAACACCATATATTTT.

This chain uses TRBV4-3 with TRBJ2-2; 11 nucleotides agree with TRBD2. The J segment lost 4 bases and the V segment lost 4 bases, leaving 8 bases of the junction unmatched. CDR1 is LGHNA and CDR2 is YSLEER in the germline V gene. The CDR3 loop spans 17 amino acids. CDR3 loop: CASSPLLAGGSTGELFF. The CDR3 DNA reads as TGCGCCAGCAGCCCCCTATTAGCGGGAGGGAGCACCGGGGAGCTGTTTTTT.

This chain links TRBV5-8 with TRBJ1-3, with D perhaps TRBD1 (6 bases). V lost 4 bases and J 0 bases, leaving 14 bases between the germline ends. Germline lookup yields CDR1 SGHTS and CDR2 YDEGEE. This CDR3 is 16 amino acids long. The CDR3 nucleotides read TGTGCCAGCAGCCCAGGACAGCTCTCCTCTGGAAACACCATATATTTT. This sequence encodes CASSPGQLSSGNTIYF.

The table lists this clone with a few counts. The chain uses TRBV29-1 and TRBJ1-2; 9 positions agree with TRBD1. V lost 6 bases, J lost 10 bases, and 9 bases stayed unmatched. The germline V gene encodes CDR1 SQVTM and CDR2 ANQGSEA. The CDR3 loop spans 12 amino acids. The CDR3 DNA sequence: TGCAGCGTGCTTACCGGGACAGGGTTCTACACCTTC. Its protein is CSVLTGTGFYTF.

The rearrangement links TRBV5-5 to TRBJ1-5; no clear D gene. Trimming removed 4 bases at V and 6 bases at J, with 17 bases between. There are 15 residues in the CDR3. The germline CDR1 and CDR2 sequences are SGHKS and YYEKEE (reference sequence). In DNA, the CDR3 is TGTGCCAGCAGCCCCCTTCCCCCAGGAGGTCAGCCCCAGCATTTT. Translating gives CASSPLPPGGQPQHF.

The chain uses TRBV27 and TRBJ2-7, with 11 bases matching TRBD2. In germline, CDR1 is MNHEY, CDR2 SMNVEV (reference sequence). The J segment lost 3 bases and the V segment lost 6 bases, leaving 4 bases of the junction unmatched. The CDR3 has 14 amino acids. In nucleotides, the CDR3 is TGTGCCAGCAGACTAGCGGGAGAACTCTACGAGCAGTACTTC. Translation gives CASRLAGELYEQYF.

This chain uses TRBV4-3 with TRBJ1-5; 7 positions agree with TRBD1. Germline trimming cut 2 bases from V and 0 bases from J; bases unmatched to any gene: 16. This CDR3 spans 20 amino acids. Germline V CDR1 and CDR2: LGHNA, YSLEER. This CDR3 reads CASSQYATTQGVPSNQPQHF. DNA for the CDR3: TGCGCCAGCAGCCAATACGCCACCACGCAGGGGGTCCCTAGCAATCAGCCCCAGCATTTT.

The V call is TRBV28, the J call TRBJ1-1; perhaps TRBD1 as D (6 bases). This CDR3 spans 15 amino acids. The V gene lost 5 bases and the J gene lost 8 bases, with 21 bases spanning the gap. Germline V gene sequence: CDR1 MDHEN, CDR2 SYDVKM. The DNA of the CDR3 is TGTGCCAGCAGTCACTACCGAACAGGGTTCGCGGAAGCTTTCTTT. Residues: CASSHYRTGFAEAFF.

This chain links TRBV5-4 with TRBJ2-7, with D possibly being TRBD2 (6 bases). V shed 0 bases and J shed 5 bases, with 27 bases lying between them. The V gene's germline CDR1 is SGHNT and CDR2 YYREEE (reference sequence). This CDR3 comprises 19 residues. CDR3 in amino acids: CASSLARSRGGTRGNEQYF. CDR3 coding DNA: TGTGCCAGCAGCTTGGCTCGGTCGAGGGGCGGGACCCGGGGGAACGAGCAGTACTTC.

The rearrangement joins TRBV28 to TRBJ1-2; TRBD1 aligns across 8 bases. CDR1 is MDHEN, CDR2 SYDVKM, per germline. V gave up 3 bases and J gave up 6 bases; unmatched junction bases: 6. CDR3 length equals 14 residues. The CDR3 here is CASSLQGARNGYTF. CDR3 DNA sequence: TGTGCCAGCAGTTTGCAGGGGGCGCGAAATGGCTACACCTTC.

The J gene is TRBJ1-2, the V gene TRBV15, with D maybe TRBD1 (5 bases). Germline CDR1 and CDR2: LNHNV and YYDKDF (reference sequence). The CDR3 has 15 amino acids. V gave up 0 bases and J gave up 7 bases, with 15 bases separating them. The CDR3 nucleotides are TGTGCCACCAGCAGAGATCTTCAGGGAAATGGTGGCTACACCTTC. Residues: CATSRDLQGNGGYTF.

The CDR3 sequence: CASSHDLAGTYNEQFF. The CDR3 nucleotides are TGCGCCAGCAGCCACGACCTAGCGGGGACATACAATGAGCAGTTCTTC. The chain combines TRBV4-3 with TRBJ2-1; 9 bases are a match to TRBD2. Germline values: CDR1 LGHNA, CDR2 YSLEER. V lost 3 bases, J lost 4 bases, and 7 bases stayed unmatched. The CDR3 has 16 amino acids.